This T cell receptor (beta chain) was recovered during a study of cytomegalovirus exposure and HLA in healthy donors. Study results and limitations: It was found in a later analysis that first-cohort TCR clusters tended to co-occur in the 100 to 150 validation repertoires. Cytomegalovirus association was listed for approximately 160 TCR beta chains.

Sequencing was performed with immunoSEQ multiplex PCR; in TCRdb, only in-frame clones are kept and a portion is missing. The sample lists 90,000 to 130,000 clones; about 92% were seen once. The study drew the donors from its roughly 120-subject validation cohort, separate from the approximately 670-subject first cohort. Comments on this clone: Its antigen is not identified.

Trimming removed 4 bases at V and 8 bases at J, with 18 bases between. The CDR3 is made up of 15 amino acids. The germline V gene encodes CDR1 SGDLS and CDR2 YYNGEE. This chain connects TRBV9 to TRBJ1-4; D possibly corresponds to TRBD1 (6 bases). This TCR was recovered from a woman in her late teens or twenties in good health and CMV-seronegative. Source material: PBMCs. The CDR3 loop is CASSPSGAGGEKLFF. CDR3 in DNA: TGTGCCAGCAGCCCCTCGGGGGCGGGGGGAGAAAAACTGTTTTTT.